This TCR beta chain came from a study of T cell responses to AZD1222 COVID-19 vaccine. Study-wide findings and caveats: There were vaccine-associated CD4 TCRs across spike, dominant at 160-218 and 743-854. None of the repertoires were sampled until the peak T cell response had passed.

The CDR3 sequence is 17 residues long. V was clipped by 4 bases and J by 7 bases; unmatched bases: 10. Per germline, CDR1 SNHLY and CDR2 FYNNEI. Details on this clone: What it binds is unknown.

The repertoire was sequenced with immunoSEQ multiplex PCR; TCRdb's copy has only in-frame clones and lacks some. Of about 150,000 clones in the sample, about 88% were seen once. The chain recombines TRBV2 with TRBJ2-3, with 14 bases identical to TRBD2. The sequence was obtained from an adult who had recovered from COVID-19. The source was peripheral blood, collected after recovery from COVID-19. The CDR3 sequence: CASSAIPGTSGSYTQYF. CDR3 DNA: TGTGCCAGCAGTGCTATCCCTGGGACTAGCGGGAGTTATACGCAGTATTTT.